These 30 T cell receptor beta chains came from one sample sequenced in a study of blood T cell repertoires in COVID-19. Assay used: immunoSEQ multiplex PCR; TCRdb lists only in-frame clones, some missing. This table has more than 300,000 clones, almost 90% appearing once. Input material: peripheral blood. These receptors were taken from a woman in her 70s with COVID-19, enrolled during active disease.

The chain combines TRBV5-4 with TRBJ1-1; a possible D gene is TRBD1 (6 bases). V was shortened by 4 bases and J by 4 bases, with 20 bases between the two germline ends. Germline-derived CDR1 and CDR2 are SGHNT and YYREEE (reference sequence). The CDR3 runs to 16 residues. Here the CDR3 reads CASSPPPGGGGTEAFF. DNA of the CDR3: TGTGCCAGCAGCCCCCCCCCGGGGGGCGGGGGCACTGAAGCTTTCTTT.

The CDR3: CASSPPRQRGSLNTGELFF. The CDR3 nucleotides read TGTGCCAGCAGCCCCCCCCGACAGCGGGGATCCTTGAACACCGGGGAGCTGTTTTTT. This chain uses TRBV9 with TRBJ2-2; 7 positions agree with TRBD2. Per the germline V gene, CDR1 is SGDLS and CDR2 is YYNGEE. V shed 4 bases, J shed 1 base, and the junction held 16 bases outside the gene matches. The CDR3 is 19 residues long.

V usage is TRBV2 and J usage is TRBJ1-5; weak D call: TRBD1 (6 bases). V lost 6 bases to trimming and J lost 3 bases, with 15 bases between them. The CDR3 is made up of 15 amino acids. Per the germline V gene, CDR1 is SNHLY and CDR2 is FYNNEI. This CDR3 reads CASRPKTGNNQPQHF. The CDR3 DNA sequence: TGTGCCAGCAGGCCCAAAACAGGGAACAATCAGCCCCAGCATTTT. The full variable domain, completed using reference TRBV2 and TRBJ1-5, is EPEVTQTPSHQVTQMGQEVILRCVPISNHLYFYWYRQILGQKVEFLVSFYNNEISEKSEIFDDQFSVERPDGSNFTLKIRSTKLEDSAMYFCASRPKTGNNQPQHFGDGTRLSIL.

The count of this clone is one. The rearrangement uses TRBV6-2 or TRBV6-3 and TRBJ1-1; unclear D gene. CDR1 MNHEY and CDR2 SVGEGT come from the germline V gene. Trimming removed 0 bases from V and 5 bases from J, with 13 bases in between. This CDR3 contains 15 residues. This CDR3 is CASSYSPGGRTEAFF. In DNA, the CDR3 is TGTGCCAGCAGTTACTCGCCAGGAGGTAGGACTGAAGCTTTCTTT.

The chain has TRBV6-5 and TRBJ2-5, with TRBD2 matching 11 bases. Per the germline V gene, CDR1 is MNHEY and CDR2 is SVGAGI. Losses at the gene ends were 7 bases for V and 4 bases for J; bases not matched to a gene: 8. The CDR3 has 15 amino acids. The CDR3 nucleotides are TGTGCCAGCAATCCTAGCGGGGGGACTCTAGAGACCCAGTACTTC. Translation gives CASNPSGGTLETQYF.

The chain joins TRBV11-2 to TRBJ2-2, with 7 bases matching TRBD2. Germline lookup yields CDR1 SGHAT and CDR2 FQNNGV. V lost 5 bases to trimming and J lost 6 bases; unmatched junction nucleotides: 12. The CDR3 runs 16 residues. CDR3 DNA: TGTGCCAGCAGCCCCCTCGGCGGGGGAATCCCCGGGGAGCTGTTTTTT. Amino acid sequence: CASSPLGGGIPGELFF.

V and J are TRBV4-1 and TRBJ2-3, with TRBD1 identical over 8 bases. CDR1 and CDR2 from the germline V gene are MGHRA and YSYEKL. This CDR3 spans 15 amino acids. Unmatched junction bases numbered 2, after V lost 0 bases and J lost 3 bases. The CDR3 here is CASSQDGQGTDTQYF. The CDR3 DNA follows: TGCGCCAGCAGCCAAGATGGACAGGGAACAGATACGCAGTATTTT.

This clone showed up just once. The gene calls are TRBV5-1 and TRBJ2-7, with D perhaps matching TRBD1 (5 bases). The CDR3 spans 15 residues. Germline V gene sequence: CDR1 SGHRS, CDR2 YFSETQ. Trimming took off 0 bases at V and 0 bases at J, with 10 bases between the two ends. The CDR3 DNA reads TGCGCCAGCAGCTTGGGACAGACGATCTCCTACGAGCAGTACTTC. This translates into CASSLGQTISYEQYF. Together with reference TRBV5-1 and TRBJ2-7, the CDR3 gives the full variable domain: KAGVTQTPRYLIKTRGQQVTLSCSPISGHRSVSWYQQTPGQGLQFLFEYFSETQRNKGNFPGRFSGRQFSNSRSEMNVSTLELGDSALYLCASSLGQTISYEQYFGPGTRLTVT.

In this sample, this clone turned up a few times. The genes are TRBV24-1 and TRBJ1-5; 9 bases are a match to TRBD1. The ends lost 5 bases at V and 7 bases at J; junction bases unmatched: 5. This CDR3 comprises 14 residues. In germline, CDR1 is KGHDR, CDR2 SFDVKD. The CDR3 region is CATSGTGAAQPQHF. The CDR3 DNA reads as TGTGCCACCAGTGGGACAGGGGCGGCCCAGCCCCAGCATTTT.

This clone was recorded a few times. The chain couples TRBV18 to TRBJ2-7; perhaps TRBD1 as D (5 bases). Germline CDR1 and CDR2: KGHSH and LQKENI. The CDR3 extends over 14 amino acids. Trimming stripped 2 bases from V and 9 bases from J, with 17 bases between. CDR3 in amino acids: CASSPDSQGWRQYF. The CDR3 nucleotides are TGTGCCAGCTCACCAGACAGCCAAGGTTGGCGGCAGTACTTC.

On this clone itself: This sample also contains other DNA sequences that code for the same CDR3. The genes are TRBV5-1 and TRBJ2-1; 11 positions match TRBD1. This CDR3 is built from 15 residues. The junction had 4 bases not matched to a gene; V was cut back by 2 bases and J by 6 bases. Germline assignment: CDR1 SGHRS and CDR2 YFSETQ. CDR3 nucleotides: TGCGCCAGCAGCTTAGCGGGACAGGGGGGCAATGAGCAGTTCTTC. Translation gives CASSLAGQGGNEQFF.

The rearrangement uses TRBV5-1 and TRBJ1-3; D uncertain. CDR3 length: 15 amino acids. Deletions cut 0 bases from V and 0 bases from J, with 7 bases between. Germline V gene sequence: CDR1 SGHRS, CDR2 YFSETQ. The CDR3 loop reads CASSLGSISGNTIYF. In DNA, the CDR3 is TGCGCCAGCAGCTTGGGAAGCATCTCTGGAAACACCATATATTTT.

Here the CDR3 DNA reads TGTGCCAGCAGCTTAGCGAGGGACTATGGCTACACCTTC. Its protein product is CASSLARDYGYTF. The V gene is TRBV7-2, the J gene TRBJ1-2; no definite D call. Germline lookup yields CDR1 SGHTA and CDR2 FQGNSA. This CDR3 spans 13 amino acids. V was cut by 0 bases and J by 3 bases, with 5 bases left in between.

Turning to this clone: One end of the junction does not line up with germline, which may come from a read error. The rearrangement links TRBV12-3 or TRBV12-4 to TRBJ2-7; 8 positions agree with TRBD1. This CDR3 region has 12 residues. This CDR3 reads CASSSDRGRALF. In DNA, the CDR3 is TGTGCCAGCAGCTCCGACAGGGGAAGGGCCCTCTTC.

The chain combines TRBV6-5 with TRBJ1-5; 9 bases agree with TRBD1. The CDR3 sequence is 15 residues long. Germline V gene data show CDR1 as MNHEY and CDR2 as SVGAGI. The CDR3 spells CAAQGALYSNQPQHF. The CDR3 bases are TGTGCGGCACAGGGGGCCCTATATAGCAATCAGCCCCAGCATTTT.

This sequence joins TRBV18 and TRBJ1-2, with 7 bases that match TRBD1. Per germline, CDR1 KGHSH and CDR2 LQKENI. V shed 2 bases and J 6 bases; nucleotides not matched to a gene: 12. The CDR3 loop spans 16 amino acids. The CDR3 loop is CASSPIETGSGDGYTF. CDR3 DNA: TGTGCCAGCTCACCAATAGAGACAGGGAGTGGGGATGGCTACACCTTC.

CDR3 loop: CASTPTGGTDYGQYF. The CDR3 coding sequence is TGTGCCAGCACTCCCACGGGGGGGACAGATTATGGACAGTACTTC. This sequence joins TRBV6-5 and TRBJ2-7; tentative D call: TRBD2 (8 bases). The V end was cut by 7 bases, the J end by 10 bases, with 26 bases between. The CDR3 contains 15 residues. Per germline, CDR1 MNHEY and CDR2 SVGAGI.

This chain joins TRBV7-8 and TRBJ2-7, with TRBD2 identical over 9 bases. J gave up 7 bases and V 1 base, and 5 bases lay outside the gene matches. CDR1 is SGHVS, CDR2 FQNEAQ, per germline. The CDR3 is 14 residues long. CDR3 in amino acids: CASSLGGGAREQYF. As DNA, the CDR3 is TGTGCCAGCAGCTTAGGCGGGGGGGCTCGGGAGCAGTACTTC.

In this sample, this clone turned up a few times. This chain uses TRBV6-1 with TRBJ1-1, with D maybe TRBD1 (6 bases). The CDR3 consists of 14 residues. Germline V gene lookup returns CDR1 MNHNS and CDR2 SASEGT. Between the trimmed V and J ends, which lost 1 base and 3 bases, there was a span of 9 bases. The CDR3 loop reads CASSEVAGDTEAFF. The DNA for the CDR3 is TGTGCCAGCAGTGAAGTGGCAGGGGACACTGAAGCTTTCTTT.

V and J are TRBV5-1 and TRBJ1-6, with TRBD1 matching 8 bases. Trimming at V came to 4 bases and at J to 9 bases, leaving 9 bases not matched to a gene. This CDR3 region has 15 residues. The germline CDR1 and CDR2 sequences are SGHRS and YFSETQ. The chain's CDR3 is CASSPMTGEASPLHF. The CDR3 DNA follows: TGCGCCAGCAGCCCAATGACAGGGGAGGCTTCACCCCTCCACTTT.

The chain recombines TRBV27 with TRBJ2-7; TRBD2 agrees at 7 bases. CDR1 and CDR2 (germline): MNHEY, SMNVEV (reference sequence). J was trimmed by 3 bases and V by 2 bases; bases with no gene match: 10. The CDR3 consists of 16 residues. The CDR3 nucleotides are TGTGCCAGCAGTTTAAAGCTCGGGGAGGGCCTCTACGAGCAGTACTTC. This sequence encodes CASSLKLGEGLYEQYF.

The CDR3 DNA sequence: TGTGCCAGCAGCACTACCGGGACAGGGAACTATGGCTACACCTTC. It yields the protein CASSTTGTGNYGYTF. V is TRBV7-9 and J is TRBJ1-2, with 9 bases fitting TRBD1. V was clipped by 5 bases and J by 2 bases; unmatched bases: 6. Germline V gene lookup returns CDR1 SEHNR and CDR2 FQNEAQ (reference sequence). This CDR3 is built from 15 residues.

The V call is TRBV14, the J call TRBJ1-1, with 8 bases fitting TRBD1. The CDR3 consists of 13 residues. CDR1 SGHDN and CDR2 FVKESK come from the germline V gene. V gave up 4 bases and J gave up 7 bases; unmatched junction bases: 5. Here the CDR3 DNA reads TGTGCCAGCAGCCTCAGGGGGCAGCTTGAAGCTTTCTTT. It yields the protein CASSLRGQLEAFF.

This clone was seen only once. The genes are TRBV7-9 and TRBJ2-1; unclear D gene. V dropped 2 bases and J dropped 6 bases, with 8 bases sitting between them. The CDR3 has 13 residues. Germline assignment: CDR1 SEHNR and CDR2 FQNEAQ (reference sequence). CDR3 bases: TGTGCCAGCAGCTTAACAACAGCCAATGAGCAGTTCTTC. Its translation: CASSLTTANEQFF.

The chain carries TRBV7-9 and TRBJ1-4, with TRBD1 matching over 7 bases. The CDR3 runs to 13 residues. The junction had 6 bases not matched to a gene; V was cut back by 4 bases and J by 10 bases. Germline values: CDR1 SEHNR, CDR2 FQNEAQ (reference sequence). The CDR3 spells CASSSGTVGKLFF. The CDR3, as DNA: TGTGCCAGCAGCTCCGGGACAGTCGGAAAACTGTTTTTT.

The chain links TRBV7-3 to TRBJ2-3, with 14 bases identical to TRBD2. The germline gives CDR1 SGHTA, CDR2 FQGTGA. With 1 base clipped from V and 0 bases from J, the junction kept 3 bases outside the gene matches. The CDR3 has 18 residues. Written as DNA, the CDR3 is TGTGCCAGCAGCTTAAAGGGACTAGCGGGGGTTAGCACAGATACGCAGTATTTT. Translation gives CASSLKGLAGVSTDTQYF. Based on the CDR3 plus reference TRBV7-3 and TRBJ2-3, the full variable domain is GAGVSQTPSNKVTEKGKYVELRCDPISGHTALYWYRQSLGQGPEFLIYFQGTGAADDSGLPNDRFFAVRPEGSVSTLKIQRTERGDSAVYLCASSLKGLAGVSTDTQYFGPGTRLTVL.

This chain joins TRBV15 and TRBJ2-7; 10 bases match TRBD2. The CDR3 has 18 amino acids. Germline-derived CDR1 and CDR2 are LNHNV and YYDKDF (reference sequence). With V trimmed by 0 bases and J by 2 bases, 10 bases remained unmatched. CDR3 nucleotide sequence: TGTGCCACCAGCAGAGATCGGCTAGCGGGGGCCAACCCCTACGAGCAGTACTTC. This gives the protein CATSRDRLAGANPYEQYF.

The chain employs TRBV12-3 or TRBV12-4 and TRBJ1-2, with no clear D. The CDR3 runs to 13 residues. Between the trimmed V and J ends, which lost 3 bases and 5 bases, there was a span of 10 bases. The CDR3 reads CASSFGRIYGYTF. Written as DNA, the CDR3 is TGTGCCAGCAGTTTTGGCAGGATATATGGCTACACCTTC.

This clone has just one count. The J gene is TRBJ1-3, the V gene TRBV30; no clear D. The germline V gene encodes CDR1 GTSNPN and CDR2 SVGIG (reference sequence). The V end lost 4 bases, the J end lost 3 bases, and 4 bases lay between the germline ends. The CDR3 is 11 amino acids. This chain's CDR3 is CAWTIGNTIYF. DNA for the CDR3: TGTGCCTGGACAATTGGAAACACCATATATTTT.

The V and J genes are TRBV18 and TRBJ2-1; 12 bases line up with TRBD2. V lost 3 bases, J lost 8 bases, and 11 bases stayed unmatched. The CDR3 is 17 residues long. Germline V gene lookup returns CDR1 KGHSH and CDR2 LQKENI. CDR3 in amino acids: CASSPTSGGLLMDEQFF. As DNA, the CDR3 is TGTGCCAGCTCACCGACTAGCGGGGGCCTACTAATGGATGAGCAGTTCTTC. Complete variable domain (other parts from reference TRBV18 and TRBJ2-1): NAGVMQNPRHLVRRRGQEARLRCSPMKGHSHVYWYRQLPEEGLKFMVYLQKENIIDESGMPKERFSAEFPKEGPSILRIQQVVRGDSAAYFCASSPTSGGLLMDEQFFGPGTRLTVL.